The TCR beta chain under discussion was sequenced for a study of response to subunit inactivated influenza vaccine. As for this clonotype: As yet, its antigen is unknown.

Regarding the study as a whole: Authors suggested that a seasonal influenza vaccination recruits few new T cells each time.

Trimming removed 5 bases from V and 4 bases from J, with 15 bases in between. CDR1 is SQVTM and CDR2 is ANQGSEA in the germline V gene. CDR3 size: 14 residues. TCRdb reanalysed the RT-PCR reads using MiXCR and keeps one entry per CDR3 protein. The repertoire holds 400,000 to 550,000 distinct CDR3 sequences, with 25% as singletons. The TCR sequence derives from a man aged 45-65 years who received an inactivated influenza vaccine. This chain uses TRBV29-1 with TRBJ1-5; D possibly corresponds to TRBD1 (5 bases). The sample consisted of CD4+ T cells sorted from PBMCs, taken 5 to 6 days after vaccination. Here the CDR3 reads CSVKTGTGNQPQHF. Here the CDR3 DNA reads TGCAGCGTTAAAACCGGGACTGGGAATCAGCCCCAGCATTTT.